Listed below are T cell receptor beta chains from one sample, sequenced in a study of cytomegalovirus exposure and HLA in healthy donors. Here immunoSEQ multiplex PCR was the method, and the copy in TCRdb shows in-frame clones only, minus some. The sample consists of over 100,000 clones, around nine tenths of them appearing once. Sequenced sample: PBMCs. The origin of the receptors is a woman aged 18-29 years in good health and CMV-seronegative. Both conserved end residues are trimmed from each CDR3. A D gene is named only where the DNA matches it firmly.

>10|TRBJ2-2|.|TRBV9
ASSVADGELF
>13|TRBJ1-5|TRBD1|TRBV5-6
ASSSLDRENQPQH
>15|TRBJ2-5|.|TRBV15
ATSRAPDWGDGETQY
>15|TRBJ1-3|.|TRBV4-2
ASSQDLWVGGGNTIY
>13|TRBJ2-3|TRBD2|TRBV6-4
ASSLTSGNTDTQY
>12|TRBJ2-5|.|TRBV27
ASSRGSHENTQY
>13|TRBJ1-1|.|TRBV7-2
ASSLGGAGNTEAF
>9|TRBJ2-5|.|TRBV27
ASSAGGTQY
>15|TRBJ2-3|.|TRBV7-2
ASSLGGPPTRTDTQY
>11|TRBJ1-4|.|TRBV6-6
ASSLRPGEKLF
>15|TRBJ2-4|TRBD2|TRBV7-2
ASSLAFSGGRENIQY
>14|TRBJ2-1|.|TRBV15
ATSRVRQFPYNEQF
>13|TRBJ1-4|.|TRBV9
ASSVAGTRVEKLF
>13|TRBJ2-7|.|TRBV28
ASRTGLAKSYEQY
>14|TRBJ2-1|.|TRBV7-3
ASSLAPPLGVGEQF
>13|TRBJ2-1|.|TRBV6-5
ASSSASGVYNEQF
>14|TRBJ2-6|.|TRBV2
ASSGARNSGANVLT
>13|TRBJ2-3|TRBD2|TRBV6-1
ASSDGSAGVDTQY
>15|TRBJ2-3|.|TRBV4-1
ASSQDDWGSASDTQY
>11|TRBJ1-1|.|TRBV9
ASSVSSAGEAF
>13|TRBJ1-5|TRBD1|TRBV6-5
ASSPTGVGNQPQH
>14|TRBJ1-2|.|TRBV5-6
ASSTVSLGANYGYT
>12|TRBJ1-4|.|TRBV30
AWMVWGENEKLF
>11|TRBJ2-7|TRBD2|TRBV4-1
ATLTSGRGVQY
>14|TRBJ2-1|TRBD2|TRBV2
ASSSRSGLAKNEQF
>13|TRBJ2-6|.|TRBV11-2
ASRLLASRANVLT
>11|TRBJ2-7|.|TRBV7-2
ASSLNRLDEQY
>14|TRBJ2-3|.|TRBV10-3
AISDRKGLNTDTQY
>12|TRBJ2-3|TRBD2|TRBV5-1
ASSLTSGVDTQY
>14|TRBJ1-2|TRBD1|TRBV27
ASSPKGTGVNYGYT
>16|TRBJ2-1|.|TRBV13
ASSLGEGAPSSYNEQF
>11|TRBJ2-1|.|TRBV6-1
ASKRQVQNEQF
>15|TRBJ2-1|TRBD2|TRBV4-3
ASSQVSGLAGANEQF
>12|TRBJ2-3|TRBD2|TRBV7-3
ASSRSGTTDTQY
>12|TRBJ2-5|.|TRBV27
ASSFSSPRETQY
>12|TRBJ1-1|.|TRBV6-4
ASSEGGQHTEAF
>14|TRBJ2-3|TRBD2|TRBV28
ASSLEAGARPDTQY
>13|TRBJ1-3|.|TRBV12-2
ASLGGTGRSNTIY
>12|TRBJ1-3|TRBD1|TRBV6-5
ATGTGISGNTIY
>13|TRBJ2-3|TRBD2|TRBV5-1
ASSLELAATDTQY
>13|TRBJ2-7|TRBD2|TRBV5-5
ASSLSLADTYEQY
>11|TRBJ2-3|.|TRBV4-1
ASSQEGDLTLY
>11|TRBJ1-6|.|TRBV6-4
ASSVNSNSPLH
>17|TRBJ2-3|TRBD2|TRBV28
ASSLGGWTSGGSTDTQY
>13|TRBJ1-5|TRBD1|TRBV4-3
ASSQVSGGASPQH
>14|TRBJ1-3|.|TRBV28
ASSLLYRVSGNTIY
>11|TRBJ1-2|.|TRBV27
ASSDVTGYGYT
>13|TRBJ2-3|TRBD2|TRBV6-1
ASSEERGGTDTQY
>9|TRBJ1-1|.|TRBV27
ASQGHGKAF
>10|TRBJ2-3|.|TRBV7-2
AVRLGGDTQY
>17|TRBJ2-4|TRBD2|TRBV7-2
ASSPRTGTSGIAKNIQY
>15|TRBJ2-3|TRBD1|TRBV19
ASSTGQGFPSTDTQY
>14|TRBJ2-1|TRBD2|TRBV27
ASSGGLAFSHNEQF